These 31 T cell receptor beta chains were all obtained from the same sample, sequenced in a study of identical twins. TCRdb passed the 5' RACE reads through MiXCR, listing each CDR3 protein once. This sample has a few hundred thousand distinct CDR3 sequences, with nearly 10% found just once. This sample was also put to use in a study of yellow fever vaccine responses in identical twins.

Sequenced input: PBMCs. The receptors here all came from a woman under 30 in good health.

Ten or more counts support this clonotype. This chain links TRBV6-5 with TRBJ2-2; perhaps D is TRBD1 or TRBD2 (5 bases each). Trimming pared 4 bases from V and 6 bases from J, leaving 12 bases between. This CDR3 has 14 residues. CDR1 MNHEY and CDR2 SVGAGI come from the germline V gene. The CDR3 region has the DNA TGTGCCAGCAGTTCCCTAGGGGACGCCGGGGAGCTGTTTTTT. It is translated as CASSSLGDAGELFF.

Details on this clonotype: A junction end diverges from the germline sequence, so it may reflect a read error. The V and J genes are TRBV20-1 and TRBJ2-1, with TRBD2 identical over 9 bases. Germline lookup yields CDR1 DFQATT and CDR2 SNEGSKA (reference sequence). This CDR3 spans 17 amino acids. CDR3 loop: CSSRDMSGGSSYNEQFF. The CDR3 bases are TGCAGTTCTAGAGATATGAGCGGGGGGAGCTCCTACAATGAGCAGTTCTTC.

The chain employs TRBV6-1 and TRBJ2-5; 8 positions match TRBD2. This CDR3 has 13 residues. Germline values: CDR1 MNHNS, CDR2 SASEGT. The J segment lost 7 bases and the V segment lost 7 bases, leaving 8 bases of the junction unmatched. The DNA of the CDR3 is TGTGCCAGCAAGGCGGGGGGCCTGTGGACCCAGTACTTC. Protein product: CASKAGGLWTQYF.

CDR3 DNA: TGTGCCAGCTATGGTGGCACAGATACGCAGTATTTT. It encodes CASYGGTDTQYF. The V gene is TRBV12-3 or TRBV12-4, the J gene TRBJ2-3; D is ambiguous. The CDR3 extends over 12 amino acids. Trimming shortened V by 8 bases and J by 1 base, and 7 bases separated the two germline ends.

J is TRBJ1-1 and V is TRBV3-1; D unclear. From germline, CDR1 is LGHDT and CDR2 YNNKEL (reference sequence). CDR3 size: 13 residues. Trimming cost V 7 bases and J 0 bases, with 9 bases left between them. CDR3 sequence reads: CASTFEMNTEAFF. As DNA, the CDR3 is TGTGCCAGCACCTTCGAGATGAACACTGAAGCTTTCTTT. The full variable domain, with the rest looked up from reference TRBV3-1 and TRBJ1-1, is DTAVSQTPKYLVTQMGNDKSIKCEQNLGHDTMYWYKQDSKKFLKIMFSYNNKELIINETVPNRFSPKSPDKAHLNLHINSLELGDSAVYFCASTFEMNTEAFFGQGTRLTVV.

The chain couples TRBV12-3 or TRBV12-4 to TRBJ2-7, with D possibly matching TRBD1 (6 bases). Trimming left V 7 bases short and J 2 bases short, with 12 bases between. The CDR3 extends over 13 amino acids. CDR3 DNA: TGTGCCAGCAAAAGCGGACAGACCTACGAGCAGTACTTC. Amino acid sequence: CASKSGQTYEQYF.

Regarding this clonotype: The CDR3 ends on some other residue instead of the conserved phenylalanine or tryptophan, so this is likely a read error. CDR3 amino acids: CSVIAGERNEQFL. CDR3 bases: TGCAGTGTTATAGCGGGAGAAAGGAATGAGCAGTTCCTC. V usage is TRBV20-1 and J usage is TRBJ2-1, with 9 nucleotides matching TRBD2. The V segment lost 7 bases and the J segment 7 bases; nucleotides outside the gene matches: 8. The germline CDR1 and CDR2 sequences are DFQATT and SNEGSKA (reference sequence). The CDR3 spans 13 residues.

This clonotype was counted only a few times. The chain is built from TRBV15 and TRBJ2-5, with D hard to call. This CDR3 comprises 12 residues. Germline CDR1 and CDR2: LNHNV and YYDKDF (reference sequence). Trimming removed 1 base at V and 4 bases at J, with 4 bases between. The CDR3 coding sequence is TGTGCCACCAGCAGAGCGGTAGAGACCCAGTACTTC. This encodes CATSRAVETQYF.

The rearrangement uses TRBV10-3 and TRBJ1-1; no definite D call. The V end lost 9 bases, the J end lost 5 bases, and 13 bases lay between the germline ends. The germline CDR1 and CDR2 sequences are ENHRY and SYGVKD. This CDR3 contains 12 residues. The CDR3 DNA is TGTGCCATGGGCCCAGAAAGGACTGAAGCTTTCTTT. Translating it yields CAMGPERTEAFF.

In its sample, this clonotype was seen many times. The rearrangement uses TRBV20-1 and TRBJ2-3, with D hard to call. The CDR3 spans 11 residues. Germline CDR1 and CDR2: DFQATT and SNEGSKA (reference sequence). Trimming stripped 3 bases from V and 3 bases from J, with 4 bases between. DNA of the CDR3: TGCAGTGCTAGCGATACAGATACGCAGTATTTT. It specifies CSASDTDTQYF.

The CDR3 region is CSATGTAKNIQYF. CDR3 DNA: TGCAGTGCTACCGGGACAGCCAAAAACATTCAGTACTTC. This chain connects TRBV20-1 to TRBJ2-4, with D tentatively TRBD1 or TRBD2 (5 bases each). Trimming pared 4 bases from V and 0 bases from J, leaving 7 bases between. This CDR3 has 13 amino acids. Germline CDR1 is DFQATT and CDR2 is SNEGSKA (reference sequence).

This clonotype was seen repeatedly, ten times or more. J is TRBJ2-1 and V is TRBV28, with D unclear. The CDR3 has 12 residues. From germline, CDR1 is MDHEN and CDR2 SYDVKM. This CDR3 reads CAIKDSIAEQFF. The CDR3 nucleotides read TGTGCAATTAAGGATTCGATTGCTGAGCAGTTCTTC.

This clonotype was seen a few times. The chain is built from TRBV20-1 and TRBJ2-7; 7 bases line up with TRBD2. Germline CDR1 reads DFQATT; CDR2 reads SNEGSKA (reference sequence). The CDR3 runs 15 residues. Unmatched junction bases numbered 8, after V lost 0 bases and J lost 3 bases. CDR3 residues: CSARDPAGASYEQYF. The CDR3 nucleotides read TGCAGTGCTAGAGATCCGGCGGGAGCCAGCTACGAGCAGTACTTC.

This clonotype has at least ten counts. The V gene is TRBV7-2, the J gene TRBJ1-1; D call uncertain. The CDR3 is 13 residues long. Trimming took 6 bases from V and 5 from J, leaving 13 bases between them. From germline, CDR1 is SGHTA and CDR2 FQGNSA. CDR3 region: CASSQIPATEAFF. The CDR3 DNA reads TGTGCCAGCAGTCAAATTCCAGCTACTGAAGCTTTCTTT. Full variable domain (missing parts from reference TRBV7-2 and TRBJ1-1): GAGVSQSPSNKVTEKGKDVELRCDPISGHTALYWYRQSLGQGLEFLIYFQGNSAPDKSGLPSDRFSAERTGGSVSTLTIQRTQQEDSAVYLCASSQIPATEAFFGQGTRLTVV.

This clonotype turned up a few times. This chain links TRBV9 with TRBJ2-1; D uncertain. Trimming took 4 bases from V and 9 from J, leaving 14 bases between them. CDR3 length equals 13 residues. Germline V gene sequence: CDR1 SGDLS, CDR2 YYNGEE. The DNA for the CDR3 is TGTGCCAGCAGCCCCCGTCATATGGTTGAGCAGTTCTTC. Protein product: CASSPRHMVEQFF.

This clonotype was observed a few times. This rearrangement joins TRBV19 to TRBJ1-4, with 10 positions matching TRBD1. Germline V gene sequence: CDR1 LNHDA, CDR2 SQIVND (reference sequence). V gave up 4 bases and J gave up 6 bases; unmatched junction bases: 11. The CDR3 has 17 residues. CDR3: CASSTNKGTGVDEKLFF. In DNA form, the CDR3 reads TGTGCCAGTAGTACTAACAAAGGGACAGGGGTGGATGAAAAACTGTTTTTT.

The CDR3 region is CASSPTQTTNEKLFF. The DNA for the CDR3 is TGTGCCAGCAGTCCGACACAGACAACTAATGAAAAACTGTTTTTT. The V and J genes are TRBV12-3 or TRBV12-4 and TRBJ1-4; D remains unclear. V lost 5 bases and J 0 bases, leaving 10 bases between the germline ends. The CDR3 extends over 15 amino acids.

This clonotype has ten or more counts. The chain employs TRBV7-2 and TRBJ2-7, with 8 bases identical to TRBD2. Germline lookup yields CDR1 SGHTA and CDR2 FQGNSA. The CDR3 is made up of 15 amino acids. The V and J ends lost 5 bases and 7 bases, in that order; junction bases with no gene match: 13. The CDR3 here is CASSPTGGTSREQYF. The DNA of the CDR3 is TGTGCCAGCAGCCCCACGGGGGGGACCTCTCGGGAGCAGTACTTC.

The CDR3 loop is CATSDPETGLPGELFF. The DNA of the CDR3 is TGTGCCACCAGTGATCCGGAGACAGGGTTGCCCGGGGAGCTGTTTTTT. The rearrangement links TRBV24-1 to TRBJ2-2; 7 bases align to TRBD1. CDR3 length: 16 residues. The germline CDR1 and CDR2 sequences are KGHDR and SFDVKD. Losses at the gene ends were 3 bases for V and 6 bases for J; bases not matched to a gene: 9.

This clonotype was detected ten times or more. The chain is built from TRBV20-1 and TRBJ1-2; D gene unclear. Germline V gene data show CDR1 as DFQATT and CDR2 as SNEGSKA (reference sequence). Between the trimmed V and J ends, which lost 0 bases and 4 bases, there was a span of 12 bases. The length of the CDR3 is 14 residues. This CDR3 reads CSARDLGRFYGYTF. The CDR3 bases are TGCAGTGCTAGAGATCTGGGCAGATTCTATGGCTACACCTTC.

J is TRBJ2-3 and V is TRBV15; 12 positions agree with TRBD2. Trimming at V came to 9 bases and at J to 8 bases, leaving 9 bases not matched to a gene. The germline V gene has CDR1 LNHNV and CDR2 YYDKDF (reference sequence). This CDR3 is 14 amino acids long. CDR3 protein: CATELAGGRGTQYF. CDR3 bases: TGTGCCACTGAACTAGCGGGAGGCCGGGGTACGCAGTATTTT.

This clonotype has only a few counts. V is TRBV11-2 and J is TRBJ1-5; D gene ambiguous. The CDR3 has 14 amino acids. Trimming cost V 1 base and J 4 bases, with 8 bases left between them. Germline V CDR1 and CDR2: SGHAT, FQNNGV. CDR3 region: CASSLGSWNQPQHF. CDR3 nucleotide sequence: TGTGCCAGCAGCTTAGGTTCCTGGAATCAGCCCCAGCATTTT.

This clonotype was counted only a few times. The chain carries TRBV12-5 and TRBJ2-7; 10 bases line up with TRBD1. Trimming removed 0 bases from V and 2 bases from J; junction bases left unmatched: 7. CDR3 length: 17 residues. The V gene's germline CDR1 is LGHNT and CDR2 FRNRAP. CDR3 sequence: CASGLVHGTGVPYEQYF. CDR3 bases: TGTGCTAGTGGTTTGGTACACGGGACAGGGGTACCCTACGAGCAGTACTTC.

The rearrangement uses TRBV7-2 and TRBJ1-6, with a weak D call TRBD1 (5 bases). The CDR3 extends over 14 amino acids. V lost 1 base and J 7 bases, leaving 8 bases between the germline ends. Germline assignment: CDR1 SGHTA and CDR2 FQGNSA. This CDR3 is CASSLGQMNSPLHF. In DNA, the CDR3 is TGTGCCAGCAGCTTAGGACAGATGAATTCACCCCTCCACTTT. Looking up the rest from reference TRBV7-2 and TRBJ1-6 gives the full variable domain: GAGVSQSPSNKVTEKGKDVELRCDPISGHTALYWYRQSLGQGLEFLIYFQGNSAPDKSGLPSDRFSAERTGGSVSTLTIQRTQQEDSAVYLCASSLGQMNSPLHFGNGTRLTVT.

In regard to this clonotype: Germline is not matched at one junction end, which may reflect a read error. The genes are TRBV11-3 and TRBJ2-1; 9 bases are shared with TRBD2. The CDR3 has 12 amino acids. Germline lookup yields CDR1 SGHNT and CDR2 YENEEA. CDR3 bases: TGTGCCAGCAGCTTTAGCGGGAGCCGTCTGGTCTTC. Translated: CASSFSGSRLVF.

This clonotype was seen ten or more times. The CDR3 DNA sequence: TGTGCCAGCAGCCGCCGGGACAGGGATGACTACGAGCAGTACTTC. Its translation: CASSRRDRDDYEQYF. The chain uses TRBV7-9 and TRBJ2-7, with 9 bases that match TRBD1. The V gene end was trimmed by 5 bases and the J gene end by 3 bases; junction bases not matched to a gene: 8. The CDR3 covers 15 residues. Per the germline V gene, CDR1 is SEHNR and CDR2 is FQNEAQ (reference sequence).

This clonotype occurred a few times. This chain joins TRBV6-5 and TRBJ2-7, with D possibly being TRBD1 (6 bases). This CDR3 comprises 14 residues. V lost 2 bases to trimming and J lost 4 bases, with 12 bases between them. Germline CDR1 and CDR2: MNHEY and SVGAGI. The CDR3 sequence is CASSYTRRGYEQYF. The DNA for the CDR3 is TGTGCCAGCAGTTACACCCGAAGGGGGTACGAGCAGTACTTC.

This clonotype has only a few counts. The chain joins TRBV20-1 to TRBJ2-1; 7 positions agree with TRBD2. V dropped 5 bases and J dropped 4; count of bases not matched to a gene: 8. Germline CDR1 is DFQATT and CDR2 is SNEGSKA (reference sequence). This CDR3 is 14 amino acids long. This CDR3 reads CSALVLALYNEQFF. In nucleotides, the CDR3 is TGCAGTGCTCTCGTACTAGCGCTTTACAATGAGCAGTTCTTC.

This clonotype was picked up a small number of times. The chain joins TRBV5-6 to TRBJ2-4, with D hard to call. This CDR3 spans 15 amino acids. V lost 0 bases, J lost 0 bases, and 7 bases lay in between. Germline V gene lookup returns CDR1 SGHDT and CDR2 YYEEEE. Here the CDR3 DNA reads TGTGCCAGCAGCTTGGTCGAGCTAGCCAAAAACATTCAGTACTTC. Encoded protein: CASSLVELAKNIQYF. The full variable domain, in which reference TRBV5-6 and TRBJ2-4 provide the parts outside the CDR3, is DAGVTQSPTHLIKTRGQQVTLRCSPKSGHDTVSWYQQALGQGPQFIFQYYEEEERQRGNFPDRFSGHQFPNYSSELNVNALLLGDSALYLCASSLVELAKNIQYFGAGTRLSVL.

This clonotype was picked up a small number of times. CDR3 loop: CASSQDRGRGSPLHF. The DNA of the CDR3 is TGTGCCAGCAGCCAAGATCGCGGGCGTGGTTCACCCCTCCACTTT. The chain carries TRBV3-1 and TRBJ1-6; D unclear. Trimming cost V 0 bases and J 9 bases, with 12 bases left between them. The CDR3 is made up of 15 amino acids. Germline V gene lookup returns CDR1 LGHDT and CDR2 YNNKEL (reference sequence). Full variable domain (missing parts from reference TRBV3-1 and TRBJ1-6): DTAVSQTPKYLVTQMGNDKSIKCEQNLGHDTMYWYKQDSKKFLKIMFSYNNKELIINETVPNRFSPKSPDKAHLNLHINSLELGDSAVYFCASSQDRGRGSPLHFGNGTRLTVT.

This clonotype came up a few times. The rearrangement links TRBV6-2 or TRBV6-3 to TRBJ2-2, with 8 bases aligning to TRBD2. Unmatched junction bases numbered 10, after V lost 4 bases and J lost 6 bases. The CDR3 is made up of 16 amino acids. Germline-derived CDR1 and CDR2 are MNHEY and SVGEGT. CDR3 amino acids: CASSSRLAGLPGELFF. CDR3 bases: TGTGCCAGCAGTTCCCGGTTAGCGGGGTTACCCGGGGAGCTGTTTTTT.